This TCR beta chain was recovered during a study of blood T cell repertoires in COVID-19. Background on the study: Collection of acute and convalescent COVID-19 samples took place in the United States, Italy and Spain. T cells, B-cell-depleted T cells, or PBMCs provided the cDNA or gDNA that served as material.

The CDR3 is 17 amino acids. Germline loops: CDR1 SGHTA, CDR2 FQGNSA. V lost 5 bases and J 0 bases, leaving 17 bases between the germline ends. As handled by the study authors: Amplification of reference gene primers provided the estimated nucleated cell counts. Profiling relied on immunoSEQ multiplex PCR, and the TCRdb table lists in-frame clones only, not all of them. V and J calls plus clone size are reproduced from that table; the DNA served to infer D and trimming. The sample has fewer than 25,000 clones; about 89% are singletons. The sequencing sample was made of peripheral blood. This clonotype was obtained from a human donor in a cohort sampled during active COVID-19. The V call is TRBV7-2, the J call TRBJ1-3; D call uncertain. CDR3 region: CASSTNGLPSSGNTIYF. In nucleotides, the CDR3 is TGTGCCAGCAGCACTAACGGTTTACCGAGCTCTGGAAACACCATATATTTT.